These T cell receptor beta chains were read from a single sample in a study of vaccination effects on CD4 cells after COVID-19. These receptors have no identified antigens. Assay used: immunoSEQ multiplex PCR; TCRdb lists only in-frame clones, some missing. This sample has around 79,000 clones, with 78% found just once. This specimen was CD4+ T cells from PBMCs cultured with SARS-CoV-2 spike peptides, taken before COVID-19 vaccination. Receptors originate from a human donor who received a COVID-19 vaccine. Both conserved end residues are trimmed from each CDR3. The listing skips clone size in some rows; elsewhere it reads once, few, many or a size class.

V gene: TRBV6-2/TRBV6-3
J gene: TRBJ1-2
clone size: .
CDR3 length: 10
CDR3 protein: ASSYSTRGYT

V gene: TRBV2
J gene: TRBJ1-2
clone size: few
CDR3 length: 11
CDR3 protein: ASSERWGHGYT

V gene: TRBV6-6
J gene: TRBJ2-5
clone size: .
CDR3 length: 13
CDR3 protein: ASSSRWALQETQY

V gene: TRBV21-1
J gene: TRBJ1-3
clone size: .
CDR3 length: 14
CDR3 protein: ASSKGIQSSGNTIY

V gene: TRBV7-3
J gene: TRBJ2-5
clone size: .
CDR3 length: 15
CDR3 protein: ASSLTVSGDRKETQY

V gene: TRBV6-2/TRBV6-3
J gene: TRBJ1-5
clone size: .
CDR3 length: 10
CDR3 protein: ASSYRDGVQH

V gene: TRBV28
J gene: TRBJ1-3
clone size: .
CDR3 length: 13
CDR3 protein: ASLPGTTSGNTIY

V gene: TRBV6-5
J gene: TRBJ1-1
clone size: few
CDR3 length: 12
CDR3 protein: ASRDREGHTEAF

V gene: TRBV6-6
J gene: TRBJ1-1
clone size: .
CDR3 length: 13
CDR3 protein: ASRIDSAENTEAF

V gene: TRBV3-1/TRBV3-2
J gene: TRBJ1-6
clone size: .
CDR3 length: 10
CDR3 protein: ASSQGSSPLH